One sample yielded the 24 T cell receptor beta chains listed below, sequenced in a study of shared clonotypes between healthy human individuals. Naive-designated CD8 cells lacked CD45RO, were positively enriched for CCR7, and omitted terminally differentiated effector memory CD45RA+ cells. Sequenced by immunoSEQ multiplex PCR; TCRdb stores in-frame clones only, minus some. The sample has about 1.9 million clones; 93% are singletons. The sequencing sample was made of naive CD8+ T cells from PBMCs. These receptor sequences come from a young man in good health. Some clones in this sample may be carry-over from other donors' samples.

This clone was observed once. This specimen includes other DNA sequences encoding the same CDR3. The rearrangement links TRBV27 to TRBJ2-7; the D gene is possibly TRBD2 (6 bases). Between the trimmed V and J ends, which lost 6 bases and 1 base, there was a span of 10 bases. The CDR3 is made up of 13 amino acids. CDR1 is MNHEY and CDR2 is SMNVEV in the germline V gene (reference sequence). The CDR3 region has the DNA TGTGCCAGCAGCTGGGGGGTGTCCTACGAGCAGTACTTC. Translated: CASSWGVSYEQYF.

This clone was seen a single time. The gene calls are TRBV9 and TRBJ1-3, with D maybe TRBD1 (5 bases). This CDR3 comprises 14 residues. Between the trimmed V and J ends, which lost 5 bases and 5 bases, there was a span of 14 bases. CDR1 is SGDLS, CDR2 YYNGEE, per germline. Written as DNA, the CDR3 is TGTGCCAGCAGTGGAGGGACCGGCAGAAACACCATATATTTT. Its translation is CASSGGTGRNTIYF.

The chain joins TRBV7-9 to TRBJ2-2; no clear D. There are 13 residues in the CDR3. Germline values: CDR1 SEHNR, CDR2 FQNEAQ (reference sequence). Trimming took 3 bases from V and 0 from J, leaving 2 bases between them. The CDR3 region has the DNA TGTGCCAGCAGCTTTGCGAACACCGGGGAGCTGTTTTTT. Translated, it gives CASSFANTGELFF.

This clone was seen a single time. The genes are TRBV30 and TRBJ2-7; TRBD2 might be the D (7 bases). The V gene's germline CDR1 is GTSNPN and CDR2 SVGIG (reference sequence). The CDR3 is 13 residues long. V was clipped by 2 bases and J by 6 bases, with 14 bases between them. The CDR3 protein is CAWSPQGGGEQYF. The DNA for the CDR3 is TGTGCCTGGAGTCCCCAAGGGGGGGGCGAGCAGTACTTC.

The V call is TRBV2, the J call TRBJ1-1; D ambiguous. The V gene's germline CDR1 is SNHLY and CDR2 FYNNEI. The CDR3 runs to 14 residues. Trimming took 7 bases from V and 1 from J, leaving 13 bases between them. The CDR3 here is CASMPRPGNTEAFF. CDR3 in DNA: TGTGCCAGCATGCCTCGACCGGGGAACACTGAAGCTTTCTTT.

The V call is TRBV10-3, the J call TRBJ2-7, with a weak D call TRBD2 (7 bases). Trimming cost V 10 bases and J 3 bases, with 16 bases left between them. The CDR3 has 13 residues. The germline CDR1 and CDR2 sequences are ENHRY and SYGVKD. The CDR3 protein is CATRGGLGYEQYF. The CDR3 DNA reads as TGTGCCACCCGCGGGGGCCTGGGCTACGAGCAGTACTTC.

The chain has TRBV4-3 and TRBJ1-1, with D hard to call. The germline V gene has CDR1 LGHNA and CDR2 YSLEER. Trimming left V 0 bases short and J 5 bases short, with 13 bases between. The CDR3 consists of 15 residues. CDR3 in amino acids: CASSQEEEGRTEAFF. The CDR3 DNA is TGCGCCAGCAGCCAAGAAGAAGAGGGTCGGACTGAAGCTTTCTTT.

The J gene is TRBJ2-7, the V gene TRBV7-9, with 7 bases identical to TRBD1. CDR1 and CDR2 (germline): SEHNR, FQNEAQ (reference sequence). This CDR3 comprises 15 residues. J gave up 7 bases and V 3 bases, and 12 bases lay outside the gene matches. CDR3 sequence reads: CASSFLEQGMGEQYF. For the CDR3, the DNA is TGTGCCAGCAGCTTTCTAGAACAGGGGATGGGGGAGCAGTACTTC.

This rearrangement joins TRBV11-1 to TRBJ2-7, with a weak D call TRBD1 (6 bases). V lost 4 bases and J lost 3, with 13 bases in between. Germline values: CDR1 SGHAT, CDR2 FQDESV (reference sequence). CDR3 length equals 14 residues. The CDR3 reads CASSSPWGLYEQYF. CDR3 DNA sequence: TGTGCCAGCAGCTCGCCTTGGGGGCTCTACGAGCAGTACTTC.

The chain links TRBV5-4 to TRBJ2-7, with 7 bases matching TRBD2. This CDR3 contains 14 residues. Germline lookup yields CDR1 SGHNT and CDR2 YYREEE (reference sequence). The V and J ends lost 5 bases and 5 bases, in that order; junction bases with no gene match: 10. The CDR3 region is CASRTGGRSHEQYF. Written as DNA, the CDR3 is TGTGCCAGCAGGACCGGGGGGAGAAGCCACGAGCAGTACTTC.

The rearrangement uses TRBV19 and TRBJ2-6; the D is unclear. Germline V gene sequence: CDR1 LNHDA, CDR2 SQIVND (reference sequence). This CDR3 spans 16 amino acids. The germline V and J ends were trimmed by 3 bases and 0 bases, with 9 bases remaining between them. CDR3 coding DNA: TGTGCCAGTAGTATTGAGGCGAACTCTGGGGCCAACGTCCTGACTTTC. Amino acid sequence: CASSIEANSGANVLTF.

The chain carries TRBV14 and TRBJ2-5; D is possibly TRBD2 (5 bases). Trimming pared 5 bases from V and 5 bases from J, leaving 15 bases between. There are 14 residues in the CDR3. Germline CDR1 SGHDN, CDR2 FVKESK. In DNA, the CDR3 is TGTGCCAGCAGCTTAAGAGAGGGTCTCGAGACCCAGTACTTC. As protein: CASSLREGLETQYF.

DNA for the CDR3: TGTGCCAGCACCTCAGACCGGATCGGCTACAATGAGCAGTTCTTC. Translation gives CASTSDRIGYNEQFF. V and J are TRBV7-9 and TRBJ2-1, with D unclear. The CDR3 runs to 15 residues. Germline CDR1 reads SEHNR; CDR2 reads FQNEAQ (reference sequence). V lost 7 bases and J lost 3, with 16 bases in between.

The chain links TRBV5-1 to TRBJ2-5, with 9 bases matching TRBD1. This CDR3 is 16 amino acids long. Germline V gives CDR1 SGHRS, CDR2 YFSETQ. J lost 1 base, V lost 5 bases, and 9 bases had no gene match. The CDR3 DNA reads TGCGCCAGCAGTCGACCGGGACAGGGTATCCAAGAGACCCAGTACTTC. It translates to CASSRPGQGIQETQYF.

This clone was found once. V is TRBV18 and J is TRBJ1-4; D not resolved. Trimming removed 8 bases from V and 5 bases from J, with 9 bases in between. From germline, CDR1 is KGHSH and CDR2 LQKENI. The length of the CDR3 is 12 residues. The CDR3 is CASGRKNEKLFF. The CDR3 nucleotides read TGTGCCAGCGGCAGGAAAAATGAAAAACTGTTTTTT.

The chain is built from TRBV7-3 and TRBJ2-1; D is possibly TRBD1 or TRBD2 (5 bases each). This CDR3 region has 13 residues. Trimming pared 3 bases from V and 8 bases from J, leaving 11 bases between. CDR1 is SGHTA, CDR2 FQGTGA, per germline. The CDR3 is CASSFGGSHEQFF. DNA for the CDR3: TGTGCCAGCAGCTTTGGGGGATCCCATGAGCAGTTCTTC.

The V call is TRBV19, the J call TRBJ2-7; D may be TRBD2 (6 bases). V was clipped by 5 bases and J by 6 bases, with 14 bases between them. Germline V gene lookup returns CDR1 LNHDA and CDR2 SQIVND (reference sequence). This CDR3 has 13 residues. The CDR3 region is CASSSRGGGEQYF. The CDR3 bases are TGTGCCAGTAGTTCAAGGGGAGGTGGCGAGCAGTACTTC. Drawing the rest from reference TRBV19 and TRBJ2-7, the complete variable domain is DGGITQSPKYLFRKEGQNVTLSCEQNLNHDAMYWYRQDPGQGLRLIYYSQIVNDFQKGDIAEGYSVSREKKESFPLTVTSAQKNPTAFYLCASSSRGGGEQYFGPGTRLTVT.

The CDR3 DNA sequence: TGTGCCAGCAGGCCACTAGGAAGTGAGCAGTTCTTC. The encoded protein is CASRPLGSEQFF. The chain uses TRBV2 and TRBJ2-1; perhaps TRBD2 as D (5 bases). CDR3 size: 12 residues. Germline CDR1 SNHLY, CDR2 FYNNEI. V was cut by 6 bases and J by 9 bases, with 12 bases left in between.

The chain recombines TRBV29-1 with TRBJ1-1; 8 bases match TRBD1. The CDR3 runs to 14 residues. The V gene's germline CDR1 is SQVTM and CDR2 ANQGSEA. With 8 bases clipped from V and 2 bases from J, the junction kept 10 bases outside the gene matches. DNA for the CDR3: TGCAGCATTACAGGGGGGGAAATAAACACTGAAGCTTTCTTT. It is translated as CSITGGEINTEAFF.

The CDR3 sequence is CASSQGLATNTEAFF. As DNA, the CDR3 is TGCGCCAGCAGCCAAGGCCTGGCTACGAACACTGAAGCTTTCTTT. The chain has TRBV4-3 and TRBJ1-1; D remains ambiguous. The CDR3 is made up of 15 amino acids. With 1 base removed from V and 1 base from J, the gap between germline ends came to 10 bases. Germline V lookup: CDR1 LGHNA, CDR2 YSLEER.

The chain combines TRBV9 with TRBJ2-7, with D unresolved. The length of the CDR3 is 15 residues. Germline loops: CDR1 SGDLS, CDR2 YYNGEE. Trimming cost V 4 bases and J 2 bases, with 16 bases left between them. The CDR3 DNA follows: TGTGCCAGCAGCCCTCACTCAGCGAACGCCTACGAGCAGTACTTC. This encodes CASSPHSANAYEQYF. Full variable domain (missing parts from reference TRBV9 and TRBJ2-7): DSGVTQTPKHLITATGQRVTLRCSPRSGDLSVYWYQQSLDQGLQFLIQYYNGEERAKGNILERFSAQQFPDLHSELNLSSLELGDSALYFCASSPHSANAYEQYFGPGTRLTVT.

This clone has a handful of counts. This sample includes further DNA sequences coding for the same CDR3. The chain is built from TRBV27 and TRBJ2-2; no definite D call. The CDR3 has 11 residues. CDR1 and CDR2 from the germline V gene are MNHEY and SMNVEV (reference sequence). The V end lost 3 bases, the J end lost 6 bases, and 2 bases lay between the germline ends. CDR3 bases: TGTGCCAGCAGTTTTTCCGGGGAGCTGTTTTTT. Its translation: CASSFSGELFF.

The V gene is TRBV10-3, the J gene TRBJ2-1, with 13 bases aligning to TRBD2. Germline CDR1 is ENHRY and CDR2 is SYGVKD. Losses at the gene ends were 2 bases for V and 10 bases for J; bases not matched to a gene: 5. This CDR3 has 15 residues. In DNA form, the CDR3 reads TGTGCCATCAGTGAGCCTGGACTAGCGGGAGTCGAGCAGTTCTTC. Translating it yields CAISEPGLAGVEQFF.

This clone has just one count. The chain couples TRBV25-1 to TRBJ2-5; 11 bases fit TRBD2. The J call could be wrong; TRBJ2-7 is a better fit for the DNA end. Germline lookup yields CDR1 MGHDK and CDR2 SYGVNS. There are 15 residues in the CDR3. CDR3 protein: CASSQRLAGRYEQYF. The CDR3 coding sequence is TGTGCCAGCAGCCAACGACTAGCGGGAAGGTACGAGCAGTACTTC.